These T cell receptor beta chains were read from a single sample in a study of T cell responses to AZD1222 COVID-19 vaccine. Some clones are missing from TCRdb's copy, which holds only in-frame ones; the method was immunoSEQ multiplex PCR. The table includes roughly 170,000 clones, 88% detected once. The source was peripheral blood, collected on day 0 of AZD1222 vaccination. These receptor sequences come from an adult in good health. Both conserved end residues are part of each CDR3. Fields, in order: clone size, V gene, D gene, J gene, CDR3 DNA, CDR3 protein. The D gene is left open where the match is weak. For some rows the clone size is stated as once, few or many, or as a class when expanded; others skip it.

size: once; V: TRBV28; D: .; J: TRBJ1-2; DNA: TGTGCCAGCAGTTTCCGTCTCTATGGCTACACCTTC; CDR3: CASSFRLYGYTF
size: .; V: TRBV30; D: TRBD2; J: TRBJ2-3; DNA: TGTGCCTGGAGACTAGCGGGAGGGGATACGCAGTATTTT; CDR3: CAWRLAGGDTQYF
size: .; V: TRBV2; D: TRBD1; J: TRBJ1-5; DNA: TGTGCCAGCAGCCGGACAGGGGATAGCAATCAGCCCCAGCATTTT; CDR3: CASSRTGDSNQPQHF
size: .; V: TRBV6-1; D: .; J: TRBJ1-5; DNA: TGTGCCAGCAGTGAAGGGGGTCGGATTAATCAGCCCCAGCATTTT; CDR3: CASSEGGRINQPQHF
size: .; V: TRBV11-2; D: TRBD1; J: TRBJ2-7; DNA: TGTGCCAGCAGCTTGACAGGGTCCTACTACGAGCAGTACTTC; CDR3: CASSLTGSYYEQYF
size: once; V: TRBV7-3; D: TRBD1; J: TRBJ1-1; DNA: TGTGCCAGCAGCTTATCCCGACAGGGAGAAGCTTTCTTT; CDR3: CASSLSRQGEAFF
size: .; V: TRBV7-2; D: .; J: TRBJ1-2; DNA: TGTGCCAGCAGCTTAGAGGGGGTGGGCTATGGCTACACCTTC; CDR3: CASSLEGVGYGYTF
size: .; V: TRBV9; D: TRBD2; J: TRBJ2-1; DNA: TGTGCCAGCAGCGTAGCGGGACTAGCGGGGGCTGAGCAGTTCTTC; CDR3: CASSVAGLAGAEQFF
size: .; V: TRBV6-6; D: .; J: TRBJ2-7; DNA: TGTGCCAGCACGACAGACAGGTTCTACGAGCAGTACTTC; CDR3: CASTTDRFYEQYF
size: .; V: TRBV27; D: TRBD2; J: TRBJ2-1; DNA: TGTGCCAGCAGTGGCGGGGGATACGACAATGAGCAGTTCTTC; CDR3: CASSGGGYDNEQFF
size: .; V: TRBV4-3; D: TRBD2; J: TRBJ2-1; DNA: TGCGCCAGCAGCCCGGGACTAGCGGGGCCCTCCTACAATGAGCAGTTCTTC; CDR3: CASSPGLAGPSYNEQFF
size: .; V: TRBV6-5; D: .; J: TRBJ2-7; DNA: TGTGCCAGCAGTTACGTGTCTCAGGCAGGCGAGCAGTACTTC; CDR3: CASSYVSQAGEQYF
size: .; V: TRBV24-1; D: .; J: TRBJ2-2; DNA: TGTGCCACCAGTGATCCCGGACAGCCGAACACCGGGGAGCTGTTTTTT; CDR3: CATSDPGQPNTGELFF
size: .; V: TRBV12-3/TRBV12-4; D: .; J: TRBJ1-4; DNA: TGTGCCAGCAGTCTCGGACGGCGGTGGGAACTGTTTTTT; CDR3: CASSLGRRWELFF
size: .; V: TRBV25-1; D: .; J: TRBJ2-1; DNA: TGTGCCAGCGTCTCGGCCGGTGAGCAGTTCTTC; CDR3: CASVSAGEQFF
size: few; V: TRBV11-2; D: .; J: TRBJ1-5; DNA: TGTGCCAGCAGCTTAGATAGGGGGAGTCGGCCCCAGCATTTT; CDR3: CASSLDRGSRPQHF
size: .; V: TRBV9; D: TRBD2; J: TRBJ2-1; DNA: TGTGCCAGCAGCGAGAGGGTGGGAGGACTAGCTCTCAATGAGCAGTTCTTC; CDR3: CASSERVGGLALNEQFF
size: .; V: TRBV7-3; D: TRBD1; J: TRBJ1-4; DNA: TGTGCCAGCAGCTCCCCCCGGGACAGAGATGAAAAACTGTTTTTT; CDR3: CASSSPRDRDEKLFF
size: once; V: TRBV19; D: .; J: TRBJ1-5; DNA: TGTGCCAGTAGTGTCTACAGGATTTACAGCAATCAGCCCCAGCATTTT; CDR3: CASSVYRIYSNQPQHF
size: .; V: TRBV7-3; D: TRBD2; J: TRBJ2-1; DNA: TGTGCCAGCAGCTTCTCCGGGACTAGCGGGGATAATGAGCAGTTCTTC; CDR3: CASSFSGTSGDNEQFF
size: .; V: TRBV9; D: .; J: TRBJ1-5; DNA: TGTGCCAGCAGCGTAGAAGGAGGGAATCAGCCCCAGCATTTT; CDR3: CASSVEGGNQPQHF
size: .; V: TRBV9; D: .; J: TRBJ2-5; DNA: TGTGCCAGCAGCCCCCGTCCAGGAGGGGAGACCCAGTACTTC; CDR3: CASSPRPGGETQYF
size: .; V: TRBV28; D: .; J: TRBJ2-2; DNA: TGTGCCAGCAGTTCAAGGGGGTGGGAGGAGCTGTTTTTT; CDR3: CASSSRGWEELFF
size: .; V: TRBV24-1; D: .; J: TRBJ2-1; DNA: TGTGCCACCAGTGCCCCCGACGGGACCTACAATGAGCAGTTCTTC; CDR3: CATSAPDGTYNEQFF
size: .; V: TRBV30; D: .; J: TRBJ2-1; DNA: TGTGCCTGGAAACGGGCGAGCTCCTACAATGAGCAGTTCTTC; CDR3: CAWKRASSYNEQFF
size: .; V: TRBV10-3; D: TRBD1; J: TRBJ1-2; DNA: TGTGCCAGAAAAAGAGGGGGCGACACCTTC; CDR3: CARKRGGDTF
size: .; V: TRBV27; D: .; J: TRBJ2-6; DNA: TGTGCCAGCAGTTTAGTAGGGGGGCCTGGGGCCAACGTCCTGACTTTC; CDR3: CASSLVGGPGANVLTF